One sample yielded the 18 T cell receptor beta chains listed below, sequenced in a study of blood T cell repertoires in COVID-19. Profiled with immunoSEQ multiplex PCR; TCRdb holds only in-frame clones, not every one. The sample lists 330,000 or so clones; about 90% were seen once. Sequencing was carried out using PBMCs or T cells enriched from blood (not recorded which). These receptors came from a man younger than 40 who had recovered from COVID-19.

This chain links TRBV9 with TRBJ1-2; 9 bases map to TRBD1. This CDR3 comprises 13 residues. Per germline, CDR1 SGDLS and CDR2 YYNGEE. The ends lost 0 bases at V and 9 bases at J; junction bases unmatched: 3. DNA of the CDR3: TGTGCCAGCAGCGTAGGAGACAGGGGGAGCTACACCTTC. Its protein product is CASSVGDRGSYTF.

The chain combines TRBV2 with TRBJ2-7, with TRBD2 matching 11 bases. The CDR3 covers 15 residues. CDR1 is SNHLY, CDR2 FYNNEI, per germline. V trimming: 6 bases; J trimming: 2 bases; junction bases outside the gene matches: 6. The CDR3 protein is CASRGTSGGTYEQYF. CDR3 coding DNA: TGTGCCAGCAGGGGTACTAGCGGGGGAACCTACGAGCAGTACTTC.

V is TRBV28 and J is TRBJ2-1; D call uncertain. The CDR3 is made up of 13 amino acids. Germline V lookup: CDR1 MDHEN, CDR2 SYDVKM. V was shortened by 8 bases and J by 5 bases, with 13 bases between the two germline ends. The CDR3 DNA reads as TGTGCCAGCTCAGTCCCAGTTAACAATGAGCAGTTCTTC. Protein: CASSVPVNNEQFF. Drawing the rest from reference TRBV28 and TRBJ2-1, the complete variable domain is DVKVTQSSRYLVKRTGEKVFLECVQDMDHENMFWYRQDPGLGLRLIYFSYDVKMKEKGDIPEGYSVSREKKERFSLILESASTNQTSMYLCASSVPVNNEQFFGPGTRLTVL.

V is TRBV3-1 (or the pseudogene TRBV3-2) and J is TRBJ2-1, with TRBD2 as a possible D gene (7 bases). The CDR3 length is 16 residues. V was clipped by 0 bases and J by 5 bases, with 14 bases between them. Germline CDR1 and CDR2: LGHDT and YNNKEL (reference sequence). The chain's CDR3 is CASSQDEGGLNNEQFF. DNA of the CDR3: TGTGCCAGCAGCCAAGATGAGGGGGGGCTCAACAATGAGCAGTTCTTC.

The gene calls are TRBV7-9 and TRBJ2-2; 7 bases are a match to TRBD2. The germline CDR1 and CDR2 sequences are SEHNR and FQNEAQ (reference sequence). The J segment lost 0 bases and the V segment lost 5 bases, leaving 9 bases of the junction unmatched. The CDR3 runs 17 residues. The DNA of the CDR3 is TGTGCCAGCAGCCCCGAGGTGGGGAGGGCGAACACCGGGGAGCTGTTTTTT. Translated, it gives CASSPEVGRANTGELFF. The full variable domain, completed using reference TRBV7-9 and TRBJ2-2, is DTGVSQNPRHKITKRGQNVTFRCDPISEHNRLYWYRQTLGQGPEFLTYFQNEAQLEKSRLLSDRFSAERPKGSFSTLEIQRTEQGDSAMYLCASSPEVGRANTGELFFGEGSRLTVL.

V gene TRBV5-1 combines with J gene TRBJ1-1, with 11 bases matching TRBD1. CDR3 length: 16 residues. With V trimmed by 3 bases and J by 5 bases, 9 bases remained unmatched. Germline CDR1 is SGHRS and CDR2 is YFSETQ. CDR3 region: CASSWTGGVRTTEAFF. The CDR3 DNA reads TGCGCCAGCAGCTGGACAGGGGGCGTGAGAACGACTGAAGCTTTCTTT. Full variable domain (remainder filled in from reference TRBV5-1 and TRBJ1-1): KAGVTQTPRYLIKTRGQQVTLSCSPISGHRSVSWYQQTPGQGLQFLFEYFSETQRNKGNFPGRFSGRQFSNSRSEMNVSTLELGDSALYLCASSWTGGVRTTEAFFGQGTRLTVV.

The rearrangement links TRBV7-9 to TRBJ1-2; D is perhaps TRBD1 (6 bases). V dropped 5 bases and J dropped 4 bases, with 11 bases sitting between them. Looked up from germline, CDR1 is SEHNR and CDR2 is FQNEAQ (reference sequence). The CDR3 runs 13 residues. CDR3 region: CASSRGQSYGYTF. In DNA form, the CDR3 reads TGTGCCAGCAGCCGAGGACAGAGCTATGGCTACACCTTC.

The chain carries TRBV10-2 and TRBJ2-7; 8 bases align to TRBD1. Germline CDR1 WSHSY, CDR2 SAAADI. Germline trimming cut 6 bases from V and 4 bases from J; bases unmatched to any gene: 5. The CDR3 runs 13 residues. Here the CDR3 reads CASRVRDRYEQYF. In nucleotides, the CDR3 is TGCGCCAGCAGGGTCCGGGACAGGTACGAGCAGTACTTC.

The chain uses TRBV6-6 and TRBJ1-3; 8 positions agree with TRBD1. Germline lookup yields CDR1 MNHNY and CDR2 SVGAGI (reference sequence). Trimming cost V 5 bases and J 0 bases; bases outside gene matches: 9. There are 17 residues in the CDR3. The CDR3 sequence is CASSLGQGDSSGNTIYF. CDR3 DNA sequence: TGTGCCAGCAGTCTTGGACAGGGTGACAGCTCTGGAAACACCATATATTTT.

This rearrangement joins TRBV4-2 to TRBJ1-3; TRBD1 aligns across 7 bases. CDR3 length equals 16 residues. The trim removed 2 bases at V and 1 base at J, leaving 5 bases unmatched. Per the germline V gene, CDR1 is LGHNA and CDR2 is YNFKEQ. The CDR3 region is CASSQTGVGSGNTIYF. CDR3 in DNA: TGTGCCAGCAGCCAAACAGGGGTCGGGTCTGGAAACACCATATATTTT.

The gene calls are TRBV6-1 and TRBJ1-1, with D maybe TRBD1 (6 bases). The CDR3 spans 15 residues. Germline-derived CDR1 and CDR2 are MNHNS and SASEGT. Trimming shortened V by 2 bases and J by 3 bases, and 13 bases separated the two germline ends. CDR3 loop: CASSEQGQGYTEAFF. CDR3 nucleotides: TGTGCCAGCAGTGAACAGGGGCAGGGGTACACTGAAGCTTTCTTT.

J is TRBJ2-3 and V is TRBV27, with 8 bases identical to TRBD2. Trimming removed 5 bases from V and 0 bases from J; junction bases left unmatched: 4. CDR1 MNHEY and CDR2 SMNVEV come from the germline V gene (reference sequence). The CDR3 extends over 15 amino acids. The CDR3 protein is CASSLKRGSTDTQYF. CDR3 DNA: TGTGCCAGCAGTCTCAAGCGGGGGAGCACAGATACGCAGTATTTT.

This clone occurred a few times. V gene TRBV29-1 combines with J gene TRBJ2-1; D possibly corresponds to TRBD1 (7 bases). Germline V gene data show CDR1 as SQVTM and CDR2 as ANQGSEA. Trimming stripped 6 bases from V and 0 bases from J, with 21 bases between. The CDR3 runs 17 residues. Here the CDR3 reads CSVAGTDGRNSYNEQFF. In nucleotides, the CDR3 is TGCAGCGTCGCCGGGACAGATGGGAGGAACTCCTACAATGAGCAGTTCTTC.

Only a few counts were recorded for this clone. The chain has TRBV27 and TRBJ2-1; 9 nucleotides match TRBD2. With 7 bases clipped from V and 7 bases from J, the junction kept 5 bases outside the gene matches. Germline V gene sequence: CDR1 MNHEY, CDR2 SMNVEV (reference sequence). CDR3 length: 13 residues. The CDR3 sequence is CASMLAGKNEQFF. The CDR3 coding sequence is TGTGCCAGCATGCTAGCGGGGAAGAATGAGCAGTTCTTC.

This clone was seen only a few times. The chain's CDR3 is CGSSARDRDSGNTIYF. The CDR3 DNA follows: TGTGGGAGCAGCGCCCGGGACAGGGACTCTGGAAACACCATATATTTT. This chain links TRBV7-9 with TRBJ1-3; TRBD1 matches 9 bases. This CDR3 is built from 16 residues. Germline CDR1 SEHNR, CDR2 FQNEAQ (reference sequence).

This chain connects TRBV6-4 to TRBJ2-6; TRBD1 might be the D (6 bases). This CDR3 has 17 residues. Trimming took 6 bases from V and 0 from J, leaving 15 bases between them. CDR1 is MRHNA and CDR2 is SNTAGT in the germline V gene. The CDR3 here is CASSRDTGDSGANVLTF. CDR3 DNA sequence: TGTGCCAGCAGCAGGGACACCGGAGACTCTGGGGCCAACGTCCTGACTTTC.

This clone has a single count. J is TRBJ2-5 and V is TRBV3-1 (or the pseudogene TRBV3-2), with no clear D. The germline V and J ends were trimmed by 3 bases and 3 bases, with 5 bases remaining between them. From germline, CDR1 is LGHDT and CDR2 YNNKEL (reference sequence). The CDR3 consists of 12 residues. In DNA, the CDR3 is TGTGCCAGCAGCCATTCAGAAGAGACCCAGTACTTC. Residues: CASSHSEETQYF.

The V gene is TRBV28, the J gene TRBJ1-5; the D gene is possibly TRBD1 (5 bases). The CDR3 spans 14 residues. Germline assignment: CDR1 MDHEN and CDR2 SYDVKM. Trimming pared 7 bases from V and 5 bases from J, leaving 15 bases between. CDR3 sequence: CASIPPTGDQPQHF. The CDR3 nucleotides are TGTGCCAGCATTCCCCCGACGGGGGATCAGCCCCAGCATTTT.